A selection of T cell receptor beta chains follows, all from one sample in a study of cytomegalovirus exposure and HLA in healthy donors. Only in-frame clones appear in the TCRdb table, and some are missing; sequencing was by immunoSEQ multiplex PCR. The repertoire holds 250,000 to 300,000 clones, about nine tenths seen once, with 1.5% to 2% in the top ten. Sequencing was carried out using PBMCs. The receptor source for this set is a girl aged 2 to 10 in good health and CMV-seronegative. The CDR3 runs from the conserved cysteine through the conserved F or W. Each record gives: J gene, clone size, D gene, V gene, CDR3 protein, CDR3 DNA. D genes are given only for firm matches. Where a row states a size, it is once, few, many or the class of an expanded clone; other rows omit it.

TRBJ2-2,NA,NA,TRBV28,CASAPLTRDGTGELFF,TGTGCCAGCGCCCCCCTCACTAGGGATGGTACCGGGGAGCTGTTTTTT
TRBJ2-1,NA,NA,TRBV7-9,CASSRRDSYNEQFF,TGTGCCAGCAGTCGCCGGGACTCCTACAATGAGCAGTTCTTC
TRBJ2-6,NA,NA,TRBV9,CASSDHTGWGANVLTF,TGTGCCAGCAGCGACCATACAGGGTGGGGGGCCAACGTCCTGACTTTC
TRBJ2-7,NA,TRBD2,TRBV6-5,CATSPRETFYEQYF,TGTGCCACCTCCCCGCGGGAGACTTTTTACGAGCAGTACTTC
TRBJ1-5,NA,NA,TRBV19,CASSIRTAYSNQPQHF,TGTGCCAGTAGTATCCGGACAGCCTATAGCAATCAGCCCCAGCATTTT
TRBJ2-2,NA,TRBD2,TRBV7-2,CASSPLAGGPGGELFF,TGTGCCAGCAGCCCACTAGCGGGAGGGCCGGGCGGGGAGCTGTTTTTT
TRBJ1-1,NA,NA,TRBV6-6,CASSRRSPEEAFF,TGTGCCAGCAGTCGGCGGTCCCCCGAGGAAGCTTTCTTT
TRBJ2-1,NA,NA,TRBV28,CASSLAGASNEQFF,TGTGCCAGCAGTTTAGCGGGGGCATCCAATGAGCAGTTCTTC
TRBJ2-3,once,NA,TRBV7-8,CASSLATGADTQYF,TGTGCCAGCAGCTTAGCTACCGGAGCAGATACGCAGTATTTT
TRBJ2-5,once,TRBD2,TRBV5-1,CASSLTSGVATQYF,TGCGCCAGCAGCTTGACTAGCGGGGTCGCCACCCAGTACTTC
TRBJ2-3,once,NA,TRBV5-5,CASSLVSADTQYF,TGTGCCAGCAGCTTGGTTAGCGCAGATACGCAGTATTTT
TRBJ2-7,NA,TRBD2,TRBV5-1,CASTPMGLAGTYEQYF,TGCGCCAGCACCCCAATGGGACTAGCGGGTACCTACGAGCAGTACTTC
TRBJ2-7,NA,TRBD1,TRBV19,CASSISGTGSYEQYF,TGTGCCAGTAGTATTAGTGGGACAGGGTCCTACGAGCAGTACTTC
TRBJ2-3,NA,TRBD2,TRBV13,CASSLGTSGERDTQYF,TGTGCCAGCAGCCTAGGGACTAGCGGGGAGAGAGATACGCAGTATTTT
TRBJ2-3,once,NA,TRBV25-1,CASSEWDFSGTDTQYF,TGTGCCAGCAGTGAATGGGACTTTTCGGGCACAGATACGCAGTATTTT
TRBJ1-2,NA,NA,TRBV6-5,CASSYLIGNYGYTF,TGTGCCAGCAGTTACCTTATCGGGAACTATGGCTACACCTTC
TRBJ1-4,NA,NA,TRBV19,CASSPGQILTNEKLFF,TGTGCCAGTAGTCCGGGACAAATTTTAACTAATGAAAAACTGTTTTTT
TRBJ1-5,NA,TRBD1,TRBV7-2,CASSRTGQGLEPQHF,TGTGCCAGCAGCCGGACGGGACAGGGTCTCGAGCCCCAGCATTTT
TRBJ2-1,NA,TRBD2,TRBV2,CAIILAGYLNEQFF,TGTGCCATCATACTAGCGGGGTACCTGAATGAGCAGTTCTTC
TRBJ2-1,NA,TRBD2,TRBV7-2,CASSLEGSGRTSHNEQFF,TGTGCCAGCAGCTTAGAAGGTAGCGGGAGAACTTCCCACAATGAGCAGTTCTTC
TRBJ1-2,NA,TRBD1,TRBV6-1,CASTLETGNYGYTF,TGTGCCAGCACTTTAGAGACAGGGAACTATGGCTACACCTTC
TRBJ2-3,NA,TRBD2,TRBV2,CASRAFSGSFEDTQYF,TGTGCCAGCAGGGCCTTTAGCGGGAGCTTCGAAGATACGCAGTATTTT
TRBJ1-3,NA,NA,TRBV19,CASSDRFSGNTIYF,TGTGCCAGTAGTGACAGATTCTCTGGAAACACCATATATTTT
TRBJ2-1,NA,NA,TRBV27,CASSLQGFAEQFF,TGTGCCAGCAGTTTGCAGGGGTTTGCGGAGCAGTTCTTC
TRBJ2-1,once,NA,TRBV14,CASSPGVAIYNEQFF,TGTGCCAGCAGCCCGGGGGTGGCTATTTACAATGAGCAGTTCTTC
TRBJ2-1,NA,TRBD2,TRBV5-4,CASSSSGGVPYNEQFF,TGTGCCAGCAGCTCTAGCGGGGGGGTCCCCTACAATGAGCAGTTCTTC